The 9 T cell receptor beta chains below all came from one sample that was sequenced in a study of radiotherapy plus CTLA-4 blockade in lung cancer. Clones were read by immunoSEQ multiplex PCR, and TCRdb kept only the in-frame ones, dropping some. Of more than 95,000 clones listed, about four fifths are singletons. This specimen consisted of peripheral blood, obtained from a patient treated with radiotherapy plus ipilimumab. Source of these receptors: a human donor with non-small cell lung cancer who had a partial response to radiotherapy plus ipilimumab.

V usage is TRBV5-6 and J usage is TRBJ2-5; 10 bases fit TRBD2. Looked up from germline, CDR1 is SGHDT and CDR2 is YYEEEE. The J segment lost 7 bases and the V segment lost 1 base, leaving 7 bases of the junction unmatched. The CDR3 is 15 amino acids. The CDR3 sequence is CASSLWLAGEGTQYF. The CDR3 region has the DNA TGTGCCAGCAGCTTGTGGCTAGCGGGAGAGGGGACCCAGTACTTC.

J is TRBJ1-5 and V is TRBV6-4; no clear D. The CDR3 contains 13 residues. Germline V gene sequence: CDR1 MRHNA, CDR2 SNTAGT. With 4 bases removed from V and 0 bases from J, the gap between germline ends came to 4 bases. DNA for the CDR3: TGTGCCAGCAGTGCAGGTAGCAATCAGCCCCAGCATTTT. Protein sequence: CASSAGSNQPQHF.

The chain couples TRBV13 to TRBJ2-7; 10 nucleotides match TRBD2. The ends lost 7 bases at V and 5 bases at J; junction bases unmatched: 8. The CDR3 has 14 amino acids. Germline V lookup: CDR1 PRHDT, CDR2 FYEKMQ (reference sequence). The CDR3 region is CASKNSGRANEQYF. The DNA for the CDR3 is TGTGCCAGCAAGAACAGCGGGAGGGCCAACGAGCAGTACTTC.

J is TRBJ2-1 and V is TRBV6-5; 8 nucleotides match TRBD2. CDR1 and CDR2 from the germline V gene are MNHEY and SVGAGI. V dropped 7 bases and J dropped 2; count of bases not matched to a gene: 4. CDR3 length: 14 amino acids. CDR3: CASTGLAAYNEQFF. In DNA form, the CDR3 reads TGTGCCAGCACCGGACTAGCAGCCTACAATGAGCAGTTCTTC.

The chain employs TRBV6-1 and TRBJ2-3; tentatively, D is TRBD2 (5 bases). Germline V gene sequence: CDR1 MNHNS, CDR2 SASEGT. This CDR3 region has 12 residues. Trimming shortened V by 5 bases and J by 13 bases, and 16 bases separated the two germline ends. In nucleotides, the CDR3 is TGTGCCAGCAGTCAAGGGAGTGGTTGGGAGTATTTT. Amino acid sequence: CASSQGSGWEYF.

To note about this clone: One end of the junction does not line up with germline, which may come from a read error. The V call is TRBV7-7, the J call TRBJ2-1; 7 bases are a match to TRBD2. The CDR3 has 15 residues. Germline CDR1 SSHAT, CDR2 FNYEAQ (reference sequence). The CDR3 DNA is TGTGCTAGCAGCTCCCTAGCGGAACCCTACAATGAGCAGTTCTTC. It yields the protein CASSSLAEPYNEQFF.

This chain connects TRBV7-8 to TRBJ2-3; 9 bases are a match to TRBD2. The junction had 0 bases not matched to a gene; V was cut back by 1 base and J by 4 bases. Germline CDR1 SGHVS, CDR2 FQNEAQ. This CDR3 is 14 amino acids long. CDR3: CASSLVAGADTQYF. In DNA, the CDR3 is TGTGCCAGCAGCTTAGTAGCGGGAGCAGATACGCAGTATTTT. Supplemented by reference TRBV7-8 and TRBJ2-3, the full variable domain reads GAGVSQSPRYKVAKRGQDVALRCDPISGHVSLFWYQQALGQGPEFLTYFQNEAQLDKSGLPSDRFFAERPEGSVSTLKIQRTQQEDSAVYLCASSLVAGADTQYFGPGTRLTVL.

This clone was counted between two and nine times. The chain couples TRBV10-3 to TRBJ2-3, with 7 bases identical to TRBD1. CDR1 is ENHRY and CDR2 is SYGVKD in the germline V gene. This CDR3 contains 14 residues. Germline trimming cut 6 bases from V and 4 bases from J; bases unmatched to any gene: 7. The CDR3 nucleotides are TGTGCCATCAGCGTACAGGGGAGCCCAGATACGCAGTATTTT. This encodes CAISVQGSPDTQYF.

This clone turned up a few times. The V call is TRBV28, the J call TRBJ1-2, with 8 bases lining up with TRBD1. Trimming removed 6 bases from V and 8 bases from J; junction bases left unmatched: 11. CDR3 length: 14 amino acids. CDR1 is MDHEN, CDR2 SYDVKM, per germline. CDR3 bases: TGTGCCAGCAGGGAACAAACAGGGGGACGAGGCTACACCTTC. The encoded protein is CASREQTGGRGYTF.